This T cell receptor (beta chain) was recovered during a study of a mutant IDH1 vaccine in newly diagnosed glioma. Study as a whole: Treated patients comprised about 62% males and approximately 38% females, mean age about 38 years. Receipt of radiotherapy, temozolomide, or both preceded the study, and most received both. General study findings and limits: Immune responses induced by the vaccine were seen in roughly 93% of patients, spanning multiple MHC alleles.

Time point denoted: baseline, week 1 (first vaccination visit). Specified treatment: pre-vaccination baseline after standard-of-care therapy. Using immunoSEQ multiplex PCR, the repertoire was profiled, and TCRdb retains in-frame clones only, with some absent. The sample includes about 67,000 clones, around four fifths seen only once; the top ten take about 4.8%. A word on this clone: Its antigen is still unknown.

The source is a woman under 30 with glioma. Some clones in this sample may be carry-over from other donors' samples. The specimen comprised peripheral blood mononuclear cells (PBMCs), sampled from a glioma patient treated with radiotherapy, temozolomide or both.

CDR3 nucleotide sequence: TGTGCCAGCAACCCTCTCGCAGGGGACAGGAGCTATGGCTACACCTTC. Residues: CASNPLAGDRSYGYTF. This chain joins TRBV11-2 and TRBJ1-2, with TRBD1 identical over 8 bases. Germline trimming cut 7 bases from V and 4 bases from J; bases unmatched to any gene: 14. Germline lookup yields CDR1 SGHAT and CDR2 FQNNGV. CDR3 length: 16 residues.